A selection of T cell receptor beta chains follows, all from one sample in a study of molecular identifiers for immune sequencing clone quantification. TCRdb recomputed calls from the PCR reads with MiXCR, one row per CDR3 protein. The sample shows roughly 100,000 distinct CDR3 sequences, 30% to 45% of them seen only once. The material sequenced was naive CD8+ T cells from blood, with Jurkat cell RNA spiked in. These receptor sequences come from a human donor in good health. Some libraries in this study had Jurkat cell RNA spiked in. Both conserved end residues are part of each CDR3. A D gene is named only where the DNA matches it firmly. Size values are once, few and many counts, or a class for expanded clones, and some rows have none.

V gene	CDR3 length	D gene	J gene	clone size	CDR3 DNA	CDR3 protein
TRBV28	16	NA	TRBJ2-3	NA	TGTGCCAGCAGTTTCATCCAGTGGCGGCGGACAGATACGCAGTATTTT	CASSFIQWRRTDTQYF
TRBV12-3/TRBV12-4	14	NA	TRBJ1-5	many	TGTGCCAGCAGTTTAACCGGGGCCAATCAGCCCCAGCATTTT	CASSLTGANQPQHF
TRBV20-1	16	TRBD2	TRBJ2-7	few	TGCAGTGCTAGAGATACCGGGACTAGCGGGAGAGACGAGCAGTACTTC	CSARDTGTSGRDEQYF
TRBV12-3/TRBV12-4	13	NA	TRBJ2-7	few	TGTGCCAGCAGTTTGTGGGGGCGGAACGAGCAGTACTTC	CASSLWGRNEQYF
TRBV7-6	16	TRBD1	TRBJ2-1	NA	TGTGCCAGCAGCCCCCGGCCCGGGACAGGGGTAGGTGAGCAGTTCTTC	CASSPRPGTGVGEQFF
TRBV20-1	16	NA	TRBJ2-7	NA	TGCAGTGCTCAACCGACGGGGCGGACGAGCGCCTACGAGCAGTACTTC	CSAQPTGRTSAYEQYF
TRBV5-4	14	TRBD1	TRBJ2-7	NA	TGTGCCAGCAGCTTGTTGGGACAGGGACACGAGCAGCACTTC	CASSLLGQGHEQHF
TRBV4-2	15	NA	TRBJ2-7	NA	TGTGCCAGCAGCCAAGAGGCGGAGAGCTCCTACGAGCAGTACTTC	CASSQEAESSYEQYF
TRBV11-2	15	NA	TRBJ2-6	medium-sized	TGTGCCAGCAGCTTATTGGACTCTGGGGCCAACGTCCTGACTTTC	CASSLLDSGANVLTF
TRBV11-3	14	NA	TRBJ2-2	few	TGTGCCAGCAGCTATACAGGGAACACCGGGGAGCTGTTTTTT	CASSYTGNTGELFF
TRBV7-6	16	TRBD1	TRBJ1-4	NA	TGTGCCAGCAGCTTACCCCAGGGGGCTGCTAATGATAAACTGTTTTTT	CASSLPQGAANDKLFF
TRBV28	15	NA	TRBJ2-5	NA	TGTGCCAGCAGTTTTACGGGCCAGGCACAAGAGACCCAGTACTTC	CASSFTGQAQETQYF
TRBV29-1	13	NA	TRBJ2-5	NA	TGCAGCGTTGAGACAGACTACCAAGAGACCCAGTACTTC	CSVETDYQETQYF
TRBV3-1	17	TRBD2	TRBJ2-6	NA	TGTGCCAGCAGCCATAGCGGGATAAGCTCTGGGGCCAACGTCCTGACTTTC	CASSHSGISSGANVLTF
TRBV20-1	12	NA	TRBJ2-2	few	TGCAGTGCTAGAGGAGGGGGCGGGGAGCTGTTTTTT	CSARGGGGELFF
TRBV6-5	15	NA	TRBJ2-7	many	TGTGCCAGCAGTTACGAGCCCCGGGAGAGCAGCGAGCAGTACTTC	CASSYEPRESSEQYF
TRBV12-3/TRBV12-4	14	NA	TRBJ2-3	NA	TGTGCCAGCAGTCCAACAGGATTTGTAGATACGCAGTATTTT	CASSPTGFVDTQYF
TRBV7-8	13	NA	TRBJ1-2	NA	TGTGCCAGCTGCGAAGCCGGGACGGGTGGCTACACCTTC	CASCEAGTGGYTF
TRBV7-9	13	NA	TRBJ2-7	NA	TGTGCCAGCAGCCAGACGGGACACTACGAGCAGTACTTC	CASSQTGHYEQYF
TRBV20-1	16	NA	TRBJ2-3	NA	TGCAGTGCTAGAGATGATCGGGGAGAGAGCACAGATACGCAGTATTTT	CSARDDRGESTDTQYF
TRBV11-2	10	NA	TRBJ2-7	NA	TGTGCCAGCAGCTTAAACAACCAAATTTTC	CASSLNNQIF
TRBV7-9	15	NA	TRBJ2-1	few	TGTGCCAGCAGCTCTTCAGGAGAACCCTACAATGAGCAGTTCTTC	CASSSSGEPYNEQFF
TRBV9	15	TRBD2	TRBJ2-5	few	TGTGCCAGCAGCGTAGAAAGCGGGATCAAAGAGACCCAGTACTTC	CASSVESGIKETQYF
TRBV27	13	TRBD2	TRBJ2-7	NA	TGTGCCAGCAGTCCCGGGAGGGCCCACGAGCAGTACTTC	CASSPGRAHEQYF
TRBV2	14	TRBD1	TRBJ2-4	few	TGTGCCAGCTACACCGGGACAGGGGGAAACATTCAGTACTTC	CASYTGTGGNIQYF
TRBV6-1	15	TRBD1	TRBJ2-7	many	TGTGCCAGCAGTGAAGGGGACAGGGATTCGGACGAGCAGTACTTC	CASSEGDRDSDEQYF
TRBV10-1	16	TRBD2	TRBJ2-7	NA	TGCGCCAGCAGTCCTGGACTAGCGGAAAGCTCCTACGAGCAGTACTTC	CASSPGLAESSYEQYF
TRBV24-1	16	NA	TRBJ2-3	few	TGTGCCACCAGTGATTTCGGGGGAGCCCTCACAGATACGCAGTATTTT	CATSDFGGALTDTQYF